The 8 T cell receptor beta chains below were found in one sample sequenced in a study of T cells in Graves' hyperthyroidism and ophthalmopathy. Using RNA transcripts as the source, TCR beta CDR3 regions were amplified. The primer set for the first-round RT-PCR of the TCR CDR3 was HTBI. TCRdb processed the multiplex PCR reads anew with MiXCR; each CDR3 protein has one entry. The table includes about 420,000 distinct CDR3 sequences, approximately 14% detected once. The sample was blood. All receptors come from a woman aged 18-29 years with Graves' hyperthyroidism.

This clonotype was detected many times. This chain joins TRBV10-3 and TRBJ2-3; 9 bases line up with TRBD2. The V gene's germline CDR1 is ENHRY and CDR2 SYGVKD. This CDR3 contains 15 residues. Losses at the gene ends were 11 bases for V and 3 bases for J; bases not matched to a gene: 12. The CDR3 is CACGAGGFRTDTQYF. The CDR3 nucleotides are TGTGCCTGCGGGGCGGGAGGGTTCAGGACAGATACGCAGTATTTT.

This chain uses TRBV30 with TRBJ1-2; TRBD1 matches at 9 bases. The germline V gene has CDR1 GTSNPN and CDR2 SVGIG (reference sequence). CDR3 size: 14 residues. V dropped 0 bases and J dropped 6; count of bases not matched to a gene: 5. The DNA for the CDR3 is TGTGCCTGGAGTGTAGGACAGGGGAAGGATGGCTACACCTTC. As protein: CAWSVGQGKDGYTF.

This clonotype came up a few times. The chain carries TRBV19 and TRBJ1-5, with TRBD1 matching over 9 bases. The CDR3 spans 20 residues. V lost 1 base, J lost 1 base, and 14 bases stayed unmatched. Per germline, CDR1 LNHDA and CDR2 SQIVND (reference sequence). This CDR3 is CASSIGAGQGLRRSNQPQHF. The CDR3 DNA reads TGTGCCAGTAGTATAGGCGCGGGACAGGGTTTGAGGCGAAGCAATCAGCCCCAGCATTTT.

This clonotype appeared many times. In DNA, the CDR3 is TGTGCCAGCAGCTTATCAAGCTGGATGGAGACCCAGTACTTC. Translation gives CASSLSSWMETQYF. This rearrangement joins TRBV7-2 to TRBJ2-5, with D hard to call. The germline CDR1 and CDR2 sequences are SGHTA and FQGNSA. The CDR3 runs to 14 residues. Trimming shortened V by 2 bases and J by 5 bases, and 12 bases separated the two germline ends.

Only a few counts were recorded for this clonotype. The V and J genes are TRBV5-4 and TRBJ2-1, with D unclear. The germline V gene encodes CDR1 SGHNT and CDR2 YYREEE (reference sequence). The CDR3 totals 12 residues. Trimming removed 4 bases at V and 8 bases at J, with 10 bases between. The CDR3 here is CASSPDRDEQFF. DNA for the CDR3: TGTGCCAGCAGCCCCGACCGGGATGAGCAGTTCTTC.

In this sample, this clonotype turned up many times. The chain couples TRBV2 to TRBJ2-3, with 8 bases identical to TRBD2. CDR1 and CDR2 (germline): SNHLY, FYNNEI. V shed 3 bases and J 1 base; nucleotides not matched to a gene: 3. The CDR3 is 15 residues long. CDR3 sequence: CASSDRGGGTDTQYF. The CDR3 region has the DNA TGTGCCAGCAGTGATCGGGGGGGGGGCACAGATACGCAGTATTTT.

This chain links TRBV11-3 with TRBJ2-7; D gene ambiguous. The CDR3 has 13 residues. V lost 3 bases, J lost 5 bases, and 11 bases lay in between. Germline assignment: CDR1 SGHNT and CDR2 YENEEA. The CDR3 sequence is CASSFRDRHEQYF. The CDR3 DNA follows: TGTGCCAGCAGCTTTAGGGATCGGCACGAGCAGTACTTC.

This clonotype was observed many times. This chain links TRBV6-2 or TRBV6-3 with TRBJ2-1; 11 positions agree with TRBD2. The J segment lost 0 bases and the V segment lost 6 bases, leaving 7 bases of the junction unmatched. Germline values: CDR1 MNHEY, CDR2 SVGEGT. The CDR3 sequence is 17 residues long. The CDR3 DNA reads as TGTGCCAGCAGCGATCTAGCGGGAGGCCCCTCCTACAATGAGCAGTTCTTC. Protein sequence: CASSDLAGGPSYNEQFF.